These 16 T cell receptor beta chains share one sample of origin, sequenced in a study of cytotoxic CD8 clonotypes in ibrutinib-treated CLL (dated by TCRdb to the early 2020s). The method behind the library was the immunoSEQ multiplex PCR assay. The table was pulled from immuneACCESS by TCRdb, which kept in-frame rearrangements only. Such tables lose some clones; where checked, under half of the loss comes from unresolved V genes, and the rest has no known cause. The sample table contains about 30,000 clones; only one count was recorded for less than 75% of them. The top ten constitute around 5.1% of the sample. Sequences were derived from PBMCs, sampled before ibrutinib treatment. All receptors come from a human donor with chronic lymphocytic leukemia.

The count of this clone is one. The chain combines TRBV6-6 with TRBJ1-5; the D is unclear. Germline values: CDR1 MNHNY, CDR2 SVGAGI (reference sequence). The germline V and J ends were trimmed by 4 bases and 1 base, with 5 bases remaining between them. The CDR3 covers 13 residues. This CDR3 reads CASSSRSNQPQHF. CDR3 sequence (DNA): TGTGCCAGCAGTTCTAGAAGCAATCAGCCCCAGCATTTT.

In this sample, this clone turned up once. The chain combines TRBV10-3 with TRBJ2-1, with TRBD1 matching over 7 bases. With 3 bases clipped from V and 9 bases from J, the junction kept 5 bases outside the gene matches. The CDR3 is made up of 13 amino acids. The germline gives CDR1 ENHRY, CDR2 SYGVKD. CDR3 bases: TGTGCCATCAGTGACCTAAGACAGGGTGAGCAGTTCTTC. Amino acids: CAISDLRQGEQFF.

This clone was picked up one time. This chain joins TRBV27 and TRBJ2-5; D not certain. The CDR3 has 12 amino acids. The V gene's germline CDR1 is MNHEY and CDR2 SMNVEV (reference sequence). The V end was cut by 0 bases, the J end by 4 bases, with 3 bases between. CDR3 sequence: CASSLSGETQYF. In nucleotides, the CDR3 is TGTGCCAGCAGTTTATCGGGAGAGACCCAGTACTTC.

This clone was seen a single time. CDR3 DNA sequence: TGTGCCAGCAGCCCGGGGCACAGGATAAGTCACCACGAGCAGTACTTC. It specifies CASSPGHRISHHEQYF. The genes are TRBV7-6 and TRBJ2-5; perhaps D is TRBD1 or TRBD2 (5 bases each). The J call may be incorrect, as the DNA end agrees better with TRBJ2-7. In germline, CDR1 is SGHVS, CDR2 FNYEAQ. This CDR3 is built from 16 residues.

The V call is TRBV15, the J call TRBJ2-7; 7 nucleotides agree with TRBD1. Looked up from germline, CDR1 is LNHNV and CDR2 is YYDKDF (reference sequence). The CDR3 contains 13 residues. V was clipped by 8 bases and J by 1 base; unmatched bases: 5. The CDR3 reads CATRTGGSYEQYF. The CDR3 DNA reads TGTGCCACCCGGACAGGCGGGTCCTACGAGCAGTACTTC.

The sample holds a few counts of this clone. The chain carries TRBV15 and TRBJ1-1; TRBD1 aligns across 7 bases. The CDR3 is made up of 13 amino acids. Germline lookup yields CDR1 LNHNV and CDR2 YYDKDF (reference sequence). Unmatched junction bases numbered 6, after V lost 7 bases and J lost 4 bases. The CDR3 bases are TGTGCCACCACGCGACAGGGTCTCACTGAAGCTTTCTTT. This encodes CATTRQGLTEAFF.

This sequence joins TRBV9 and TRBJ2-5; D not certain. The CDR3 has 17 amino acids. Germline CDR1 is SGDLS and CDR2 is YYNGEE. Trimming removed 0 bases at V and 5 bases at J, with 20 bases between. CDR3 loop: CASSVAPSLGSMETQYF. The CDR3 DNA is TGTGCCAGCAGCGTAGCCCCCTCCTTGGGCTCCATGGAGACCCAGTACTTC.

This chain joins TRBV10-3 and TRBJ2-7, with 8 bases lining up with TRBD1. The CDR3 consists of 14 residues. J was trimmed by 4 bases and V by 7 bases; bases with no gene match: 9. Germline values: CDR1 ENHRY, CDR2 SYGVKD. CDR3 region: CAINPGGARYEQYF. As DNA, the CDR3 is TGTGCCATCAACCCAGGGGGCGCGAGGTACGAGCAGTACTTC.

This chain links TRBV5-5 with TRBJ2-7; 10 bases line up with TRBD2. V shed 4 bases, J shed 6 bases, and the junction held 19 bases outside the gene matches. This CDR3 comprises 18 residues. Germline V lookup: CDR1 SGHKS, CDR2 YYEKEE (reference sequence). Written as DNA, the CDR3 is TGTGCCAGCAGCCTGAGTTTAGCGGGAGGAAGGAGGGAGGGCGAGCAGTACTTC. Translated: CASSLSLAGGRREGEQYF.

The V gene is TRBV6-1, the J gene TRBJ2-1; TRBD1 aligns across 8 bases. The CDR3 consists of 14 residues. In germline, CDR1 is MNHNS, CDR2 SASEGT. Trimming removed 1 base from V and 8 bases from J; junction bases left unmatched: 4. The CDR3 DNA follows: TGTGCCAGCAGTGAAGTCAGGGGGCGGGATGAGCAGTTCTTC. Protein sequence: CASSEVRGRDEQFF.

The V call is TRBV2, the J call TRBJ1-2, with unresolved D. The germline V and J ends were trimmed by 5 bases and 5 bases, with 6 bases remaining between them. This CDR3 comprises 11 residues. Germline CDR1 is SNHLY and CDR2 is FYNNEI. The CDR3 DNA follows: TGTGCCAGCAGTCTCTTTTATGGCTACACCTTC. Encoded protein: CASSLFYGYTF.

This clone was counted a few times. The CDR3 region is CSVEWFEGGYGYTF. In DNA, the CDR3 is TGCAGCGTTGAATGGTTTGAGGGGGGTTATGGCTACACCTTC. The V gene is TRBV29-1, the J gene TRBJ1-2; D possibly corresponds to TRBD1 (6 bases). V lost 2 bases and J lost 5, with 15 bases in between. This CDR3 is built from 14 residues. Germline V lookup: CDR1 SQVTM, CDR2 ANQGSEA.

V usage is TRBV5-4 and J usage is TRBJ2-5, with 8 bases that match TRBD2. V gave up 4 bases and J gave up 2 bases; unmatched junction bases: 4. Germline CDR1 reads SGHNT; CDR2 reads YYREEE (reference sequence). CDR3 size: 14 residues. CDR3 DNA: TGTGCCAGCAGCCCGGGACTAGATCAAGAGACCCAGTACTTC. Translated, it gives CASSPGLDQETQYF. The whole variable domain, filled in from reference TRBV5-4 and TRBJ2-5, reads ETGVTQSPTHLIKTRGQQVTLRCSSQSGHNTVSWYQQALGQGPQFIFQYYREEENGRGNFPPRFSGLQFPNYSSELNVNALELDDSALYLCASSPGLDQETQYFGPGTRLLVL.

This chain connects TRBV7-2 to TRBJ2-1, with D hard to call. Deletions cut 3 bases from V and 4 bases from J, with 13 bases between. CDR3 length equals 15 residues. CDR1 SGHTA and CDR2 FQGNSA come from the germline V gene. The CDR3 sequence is CASSFRPRLYNEQFF. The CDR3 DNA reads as TGTGCCAGCAGCTTCCGCCCGCGATTATACAATGAGCAGTTCTTC.

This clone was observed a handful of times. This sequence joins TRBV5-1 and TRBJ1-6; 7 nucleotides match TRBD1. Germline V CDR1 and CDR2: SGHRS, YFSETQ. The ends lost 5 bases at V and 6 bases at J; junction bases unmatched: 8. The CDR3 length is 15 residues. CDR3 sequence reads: CASSSTGATNSPLHF. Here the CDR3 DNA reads TGCGCCAGCAGTTCCACAGGGGCGACTAATTCACCCCTCCACTTT.

CDR3 region: CASSLKTSGSRWQFF. The CDR3 DNA reads as TGTGCCAGCAGCTTAAAGACTAGCGGGAGTAGGTGGCAGTTCTTC. V and J are TRBV11-1 and TRBJ2-1, with TRBD2 identical over 12 bases. The CDR3 covers 15 residues. After removal of 2 bases from V and 12 bases from J, the junction contained 8 bases not matched to a gene. Germline values: CDR1 SGHAT, CDR2 FQDESV (reference sequence).